This passage covers 6 T cell receptor beta chains from one sample sequenced in a study of cytomegalovirus exposure and HLA in healthy donors. The PCR had 60 Vbeta and 13 Jbeta primers. TCRdb's copy holds only in-frame clones and misses some; the assay was immunoSEQ multiplex PCR. The table includes approximately 140,000 clones, 77% detected once. The sequencing sample was made of PBMCs. The origin of the receptors is a woman between 45 and 60 years old in good health and CMV-seronegative.

The chain links TRBV15 to TRBJ1-1; a possible D gene is TRBD1 (5 bases). V gave up 0 bases and J gave up 0 bases, with 14 bases separating them. In germline, CDR1 is LNHNV, CDR2 YYDKDF (reference sequence). The CDR3 is 17 residues long. The chain's CDR3 is CATSRDWGRRLNTEAFF. DNA for the CDR3: TGTGCCACCAGCAGAGATTGGGGGAGGCGACTGAACACTGAAGCTTTCTTT.

The chain has TRBV5-1 and TRBJ2-1; D possibly corresponds to TRBD2 (6 bases). Germline CDR1 and CDR2: SGHRS and YFSETQ. Trimming stripped 9 bases from V and 1 base from J, with 11 bases between. The length of the CDR3 is 13 residues. CDR3 nucleotides: TGCGCCACCAGGACTACTTCCTACAATGAGCAGTTCTTC. Translating it yields CATRTTSYNEQFF.

J is TRBJ1-1 and V is TRBV11-1, with D tentatively TRBD1 (6 bases). Germline V gene lookup returns CDR1 SGHAT and CDR2 FQDESV (reference sequence). This CDR3 is 15 amino acids long. V was pared by 0 bases and J by 0 bases, with 8 bases between. The DNA of the CDR3 is TGTGCCAGCAGCTTAGCGTGGGACATGAACACTGAAGCTTTCTTT. This encodes CASSLAWDMNTEAFF.

This clone showed up just a few times. The chain employs TRBV28 and TRBJ2-3; the D gene is possibly TRBD2 (7 bases). This CDR3 contains 18 residues. Germline V gene sequence: CDR1 MDHEN, CDR2 SYDVKM. V was clipped by 6 bases and J by 1 base, with 23 bases between them. The CDR3 protein is CASSLPWKGGKRTDTQYF. The CDR3 region has the DNA TGTGCCAGCAGCCTTCCTTGGAAGGGGGGGAAACGCACAGATACGCAGTATTTT.

The chain joins TRBV9 to TRBJ2-3; 9 bases map to TRBD1. V dropped 2 bases and J dropped 1; count of bases not matched to a gene: 5. The CDR3 contains 16 residues. Germline lookup yields CDR1 SGDLS and CDR2 YYNGEE. The CDR3 DNA reads TGTGCCAGCAGCGTGTCGCGGACAGGGGGCACAGATACGCAGTATTTT. It codes for CASSVSRTGGTDTQYF.

In this sample, this clone turned up a few times. This chain links TRBV7-9 with TRBJ2-7, with D possibly TRBD1 on 6 matching bases. The CDR3 is 16 residues long. In germline, CDR1 is SEHNR, CDR2 FQNEAQ (reference sequence). V lost 1 base and J 6 bases, leaving 19 bases between the germline ends. The CDR3 is CASSLGQGRGPLEQYF. In DNA form, the CDR3 reads TGTGCCAGCAGCTTAGGTCAGGGCAGGGGCCCACTCGAGCAGTACTTC.